Listed below are T cell receptor beta chains from one sample, sequenced in a study of CD8+ T cells in alopecia areata. The protocol was immunoSEQ multiplex PCR, while the TCRdb copy is restricted to in-frame clones and leaves out a portion. The data contain 200,000 to 250,000 clones, less than 45% of them singletons. The specimen comprised CD4+ T cells sorted from blood, sampled at approximately week 36, from a patient treated with tofacitinib. Receptor source: a human donor with alopecia areata. CDR3s include the opening cysteine and the closing phenylalanine or tryptophan.

TRBJ2-5 | TRBV9 | CASSRVPAGETQYF
TRBJ1-1 | TRBV29-1 | CSVLTGTLARNTEAFF
TRBJ2-7 | TRBV5-4 | CASSFLAGGPVEQYF
TRBJ2-1 | TRBV25-1 | CASTIGQGNEQFF
TRBJ2-7 | TRBV15 | CATGTETYEQYF
TRBJ2-1 | TRBV6-4 | CASRSGLAGENEQFF
TRBJ2-3 | TRBV27 | CASSPSGAGWATQYF
TRBJ1-2 | TRBV18 | CASSPLKDLNYGYTF
TRBJ1-2 | TRBV6-5 | CASSQRTGIGGYTF
TRBJ1-5 | TRBV30 | CACNGGRVDQPQHF
TRBJ2-1 | TRBV5-1 | CASSLRAQGPYNEQFF
TRBJ1-4 | TRBV5-1 | CASSGGRAINEKLFF
TRBJ1-5 | TRBV5-6 | CAPGPSAQHF
TRBJ2-1 | TRBV6-5 | CASSSIAGYYNEQFF
TRBJ1-2 | TRBV30 | CAGGDRESHF
TRBJ2-2 | TRBV5-6 | CASSLERIAGELFF
TRBJ1-3 | TRBV29-1 | CSVARGTGNTIYF
TRBJ2-5 | TRBV7-6 | CASSLVGQGMKETQYF
TRBJ2-7 | TRBV28 | CASARGGFYEQYF
TRBJ2-3 | TRBV29-1 | CSVSKMADTQYF
TRBJ2-3 | TRBV29-1 | CSVERTGQKTDTQYF
TRBJ1-5 | TRBV4-1 | CASSPEQGPQHF
TRBJ2-7 | TRBV7-9 | CASSLDRLQYF
TRBJ2-7 | TRBV7-8 | CASSLAGREGTQYF
TRBJ2-5 | TRBV9 | CASTRGGSFQETQYF
TRBJ2-1 | TRBV6-5 | CASSEWRGQFF
TRBJ1-3 | TRBV9 | CASSVGTTGAGNTIYF